A selection of T cell receptor beta chains follows, all from one sample in a study of cytomegalovirus exposure and HLA in healthy donors. Libraries were prepared by immunoSEQ multiplex PCR; TCRdb keeps only in-frame clonotypes and omits some of them. The sample consists of about 200,000 clones, about 76% of them appearing once. The specimen was PBMCs. Source of these receptors: a male donor in good health and CMV-seropositive. CDR3s include the opening cysteine and the closing phenylalanine or tryptophan. Fields, in order: V gene, clone size, D gene, J gene, CDR3 DNA, CDR3 protein. D genes are given only for firm matches. Clone sizes are given selectively: once, few, many, or a class where the clone is expanded.

>TRBV7-2|-|-|TRBJ1-5
TGTGCCAGCAGCTCCGGGGGGGGGCAGTTCCTCTTACAGCCCCAGCATTTT
CASSSGGGQFLLQPQHF
>TRBV28|once|-|TRBJ2-3
TGTGCCAGCAGATTACTAGGGGACTTGGATACGCAGTATTTT
CASRLLGDLDTQYF
>TRBV18|-|-|TRBJ2-2
TGTGCCAGCTCACCACCAGGGGACACCGGGGAGCTGTTTTTT
CASSPPGDTGELFF
>TRBV6-1|-|TRBD1|TRBJ1-6
TGTGCCAGCAGACTCCGGGACAGGGAAAATTCACCCCTCCACTTT
CASRLRDRENSPLHF
>TRBV7-2|-|-|TRBJ2-7
TGTGCCAGCAGCTTAGCCGGGGACTACGAGCAGTACTTC
CASSLAGDYEQYF
>TRBV28|-|-|TRBJ2-2
TGTGCCAGCAGTGTAGGGGGGGAAAATACCGGGGAGCTGTTTTTT
CASSVGGENTGELFF
>TRBV5-1|once|TRBD1|TRBJ2-7
TGCGCCAGCAGCTTGACCTTACCGGGACAGGGGCACGAGCAGTACTTC
CASSLTLPGQGHEQYF
>TRBV7-9|-|-|TRBJ1-3
TGTGCCAGCAGCCTGTACACAGGTGCAATATATTTT
CASSLYTGAIYF
>TRBV5-1|-|-|TRBJ1-2
TGCGCCAGCAGCTTGGATTCTTCTGGCTACACCTTC
CASSLDSSGYTF
>TRBV7-6|-|TRBD2|TRBJ2-5
TGTGCCAGCAGCTTACTGGCGGCGGGAGCTTCCCCACAAGAGACCCAGTACTTC
CASSLLAAGASPQETQYF
>TRBV4-3|-|-|TRBJ2-7
TGCGCCAGCAGCCAAGATCCAGGACAGATGTTCTACGAGCAGTACTTC
CASSQDPGQMFYEQYF
>TRBV7-2|-|-|TRBJ2-3
TGTGCCAGCAGGGAGGGGGCAGGTGGAGATACGCAGTATTTT
CASREGAGGDTQYF
>TRBV7-6|few|-|TRBJ2-3
TGTGCCAGCAGCTTAGGGGCCGGCGGCACAGATACGCAGTATTTT
CASSLGAGGTDTQYF
>TRBV11-3|-|-|TRBJ2-5
TGTGCCAGCAGCTTAGCCGGACAGCAAGAGACCCAGTACTTC
CASSLAGQQETQYF
>TRBV21-1|-|-|TRBJ1-3
TGTGCCAGCAGCAAAGAGGGGTCCCCCTCTGGAAACACCATATATTTT
CASSKEGSPSGNTIYF
>TRBV11-3|-|TRBD2|TRBJ2-2
TGTGCCAGCAGCCCCTCTTTACTAGCGGGGGGCGTGACCGGGGAGCTGTTTTTT
CASSPSLLAGGVTGELFF
>TRBV18|few|-|TRBJ1-1
TGTGCCAGCTCAGAGAATCTAAACACTGAAGCTTTCTTT
CASSENLNTEAFF
>TRBV7-2|-|TRBD1|TRBJ2-2
TGTGCCAGCAGGCCAAACCGACAGGGGGAACTGTTTTTT
CASRPNRQGELFF
>TRBV28|few|-|TRBJ2-5
TGTGCCAGCAGTTTACAGGAAGAGACCCAGTACTTC
CASSLQEETQYF
>TRBV5-6|-|TRBD1|TRBJ1-2
TGTGCCAGCAGCGGGGACAGGGTGGTCTATGGCTACACCTTC
CASSGDRVVYGYTF
>TRBV28|few|-|TRBJ2-7
TGTGCCAGCAGTTCCCCCCCAGGGAAGCAGTACTTC
CASSSPPGKQYF
>TRBV6-6|-|TRBD1|TRBJ1-3
TGTGCCAGCAATCCGGACAGGGCTGGAAACACCATATATTTT
CASNPDRAGNTIYF
>TRBV11-2|-|TRBD2|TRBJ2-7
TGTGCCAGCAGCTTGACTAGCGGCCCCTACGAGCAGTACTTC
CASSLTSGPYEQYF
>TRBV4-3|-|-|TRBJ2-1
TGCGCCAGCAGCCAAGAGTACTCATACAATGAGCAGTTCTTC
CASSQEYSYNEQFF
>TRBV30|-|-|TRBJ1-3
TGTGCCTGTCCCCGGGGGAACTCTGGAAACACCATATATTTT
CACPRGNSGNTIYF
>TRBV6-6|-|-|TRBJ1-5
TGTGCCAGCAGTTACGGACAGAAAAATCAGCCCCAGCATTTT
CASSYGQKNQPQHF
>TRBV10-3|-|-|TRBJ1-3
TGTGCCATCAGTCGGGACGGGAGCTCTGGAAACACCATATATTTT
CAISRDGSSGNTIYF
>TRBV6-1|few|-|TRBJ1-2
TGTGCCAGCTCCGACAGGTCCCGTGGCTACACCTTC
CASSDRSRGYTF
>TRBV14|-|-|TRBJ2-1
TGTGCCAGCAGCAACCGGGGTTATTTCGCTGGCGGGGACAATGAGCAGTTCTTC
CASSNRGYFAGGDNEQFF
>TRBV6-5|-|TRBD2|TRBJ2-1
TGTGCCACCAATCGGGGGGGGACGAATGAGCAGTTCTTC
CATNRGGTNEQFF
>TRBV7-9|-|TRBD1|TRBJ1-6
TGTGCCAGCAGCTCCCGACAGGGGTCAGACTCACCCCTCCACTTT
CASSSRQGSDSPLHF
>TRBV7-3|once|TRBD1|TRBJ2-5
TGTGCCAGCAGCTGGACAGGATTGGAGACCCAGTACTTC
CASSWTGLETQYF
>TRBV10-3|-|-|TRBJ2-7
TGTGCCATCAGCCGCGGGGTAGCGGACTACGAGCAGTACTTC
CAISRGVADYEQYF
>TRBV4-1|-|TRBD2|TRBJ2-2
TGCGCCAGCAGCCAGAGTCTAGCGGGATTCACCGGGGAGCTGTTTTTT
CASSQSLAGFTGELFF
>TRBV10-3|once|TRBD2|TRBJ2-3
TGTGCCACCGTGAGCGGGGACCTCACAGATACGCAGTATTTT
CATVSGDLTDTQYF
>TRBV27|-|TRBD2|TRBJ2-2
TGTGCCAGCAGTAGGACTAGCGGACACCTGTCCGGGGAGCTGTTTTTT
CASSRTSGHLSGELFF
>TRBV11-2|-|-|TRBJ2-3
TGTGCCAGCCGCCTAGGAGCGGGCACAGGTACGCAGTATTTT
CASRLGAGTGTQYF
>TRBV18|-|TRBD1|TRBJ2-2
TGTGCCAGCTCACCAAGGACAGGGGAATCGAACACCGGGGAGCTGTTTTTT
CASSPRTGESNTGELFF
>TRBV7-3|-|TRBD1|TRBJ1-2
TGTTCCAGCAGCTTGGGACAGGGCTATGGCTACACCTTC
CSSSLGQGYGYTF
>TRBV5-1|-|-|TRBJ2-7
TGCGCCAGCAGCTCTACAGGGGGGGACGAGCAGTACTTC
CASSSTGGDEQYF
>TRBV5-1|-|TRBD1|TRBJ1-5
TGCGCCAGCAGCGTCGACAGGGGCAATCAGCCCCAGCATTTT
CASSVDRGNQPQHF
>TRBV6-4|-|-|TRBJ1-1
TGTGCCAGCAGGACGCCACGGGGCACTGAAGCTTTCTTT
CASRTPRGTEAFF
>TRBV5-6|once|-|TRBJ1-3
TGTGCCGCCAGTCGGGTTAGTGGAAACACCATATATTTT
CAASRVSGNTIYF
>TRBV5-1|once|TRBD1|TRBJ1-4
TGCGCCAGCAGCTTGGGGACAGGGTATGAAAAACTGTTTTTT
CASSLGTGYEKLFF
>TRBV7-3|once|TRBD2|TRBJ2-5
TGTGCCAGCAGCTTCGGACTAGCGGAGACCCAGTACTTC
CASSFGLAETQYF
>TRBV9|-|TRBD2|TRBJ2-3
TGTGCCAGCAGCTCTAGTGGCGGGGGGGGGACAGATACGCAGTATTTT
CASSSSGGGGTDTQYF
>TRBV4-2|-|-|TRBJ2-7
TGTGCCAGCAGCCCACTTCAGGGCGGCAATCACGACTACGAGCAGTACTTC
CASSPLQGGNHDYEQYF
>TRBV6-5|-|-|TRBJ1-5
TGTGCCAGCAGCGGAGGGACCAATCAGCCCCAGCATTTT
CASSGGTNQPQHF
>TRBV7-8|once|TRBD1|TRBJ2-1
TGTGCCAGCAGCCTCCACAGGGGGAGAGGGGTAAGCAACAATGAGCAGTTCTTC
CASSLHRGRGVSNNEQFF
>TRBV6-5|-|-|TRBJ2-7
TGTGCCAGCAGTCGGACGGGAGAGCAGTACTTC
CASSRTGEQYF
>TRBV11-3|once|-|TRBJ2-3
TGTGCCAGCAGCTTAGCAGAGGAGGCAGATACGCAGTATTTT
CASSLAEEADTQYF
>TRBV27|-|TRBD1|TRBJ1-2
TGTGCCAGCAGTTTAAGGGTCCAGGGGGTCTCTAACTATGGCTACACCTTC
CASSLRVQGVSNYGYTF
>TRBV6-1|-|-|TRBJ2-7
TGTGCCAGCAGTGGGGGAGCAGGGGCCTACGAGCAGTACTTC
CASSGGAGAYEQYF
>TRBV11-1|-|-|TRBJ2-7
TGTGCCAGCAGCAAGACACGGTCATTAAGCTCCTACGAGCAGTACTTC
CASSKTRSLSSYEQYF
>TRBV6-1|few|TRBD2|TRBJ2-7
TGTGCCAGCAGTGAATATGTCGGGGGGGGGAGCTCCTACGAGCAGTACTTC
CASSEYVGGGSSYEQYF